The rows below give T cell receptor beta chains drawn from one sample of a study of blood T cell repertoires in COVID-19. The protocol was immunoSEQ multiplex PCR, while the TCRdb copy is restricted to in-frame clones and leaves out a portion. The sample contains 250,000 to 350,000 clones, around 85% of which appear only once. Input material: peripheral blood. Receptors originate from a human donor with COVID-19, enrolled during active disease. The donor label of this sample is uncertain. CDR3s include the opening cysteine and the closing phenylalanine or tryptophan. Fields, in order: D gene, J gene, V gene, CDR3 protein, CDR3 DNA. A D gene is named only where the DNA matches it firmly.

>NA|TRBJ2-2|TRBV10-3
CAISDTNTGELFF
TGTGCCATCAGTGATACGAACACCGGGGAGCTGTTTTTT
>NA|TRBJ1-5|TRBV2
CASSEGRVGQPQHF
TGTGCCAGCAGTGAAGGCAGGGTAGGTCAGCCCCAGCATTTT
>TRBD2|TRBJ2-7|TRBV19
CASSIPGLAGGEQYF
TGTGCCAGTAGTATCCCTGGACTAGCGGGAGGCGAGCAGTACTTC
>TRBD2|TRBJ2-1|TRBV7-3
CASSLASGRRNEQFF
TGTGCCAGCAGCTTAGCTAGCGGGAGACGCAATGAGCAGTTCTTC
>TRBD1|TRBJ2-1|TRBV29-1
CSVSGGSSYNEQFF
TGCAGCGTATCAGGGGGTAGCTCCTACAATGAGCAGTTCTTC
>TRBD1|TRBJ1-2|TRBV7-3
CASSLTAGGYPYGYTF
TGTGCCAGCAGCTTAACGGCAGGGGGCTATCCCTATGGCTACACCTTC
>NA|TRBJ2-3|TRBV5-1
CASSLVPSDTQYF
TGCGCCAGCAGCTTGGTCCCCTCAGATACGCAGTATTTT
>NA|TRBJ1-1|TRBV24-1
CATSPAVAGQGAFF
TGTGCCACCAGCCCCGCAGTTGCGGGGCAGGGAGCTTTCTTT
>NA|TRBJ2-2|TRBV18
CASSPGGGTGELFF
TGTGCCAGCTCACCAGGCGGAGGTACCGGGGAGCTGTTTTTT
>TRBD1|TRBJ1-6|TRBV6-5
CASRWTGVNSPLHF
TGTGCCAGCCGGTGGACAGGGGTTAATTCACCCCTCCACTTT
>NA|TRBJ1-1|TRBV19
CASSTGLEAFF
TGTGCCAGTAGTACAGGGCTTGAAGCTTTCTTT
>NA|TRBJ2-7|TRBV5-1
CASSLAPGYLYEQYF
TGCGCCAGCAGCTTGGCCCCAGGGTACCTCTACGAGCAGTACTTC
>TRBD2|TRBJ2-5|TRBV9
CASSVLSGSPTQYF
TGTGCCAGCAGCGTTCTAAGCGGGAGCCCCACCCAGTACTTC
>TRBD1|TRBJ1-2|TRBV5-1
CASSIDRAGYTF
TGCGCCAGCAGCATCGACAGGGCTGGCTACACCTTC